These T cell receptor beta chains were read from a single sample in a study of blood T cell repertoires in COVID-19. TCRdb keeps only in-frame clones here, not all; method: immunoSEQ multiplex PCR. The sample includes around 300,000 clones, 86% of them seen just once. The sample was peripheral blood. The source is a woman in her 70s with COVID-19, enrolled during active disease. Each CDR3 is given with its conserved first and last residue. D genes are given only for firm matches. Size is omitted from some rows. Given values are once, few, many or a class for expanded clones.

V gene	J gene	clone size	D gene	CDR3 protein	CDR3 DNA
TRBV29-1	TRBJ1-1	-	-	CSGLPLTGNTEAFF	TGCAGCGGTTTGCCGCTGACAGGGAACACTGAAGCTTTCTTT
TRBV6-5	TRBJ1-3	many	-	CASSYSIAGRNTIYF	TGTGCCAGCAGTTACTCGATAGCTGGAAGAAACACCATATATTTT
TRBV30	TRBJ1-1	-	-	CAYEAGAHTEAFF	TGTGCCTACGAGGCGGGGGCGCACACTGAAGCTTTCTTT
TRBV7-9	TRBJ2-5	-	-	CASSLDYGGGGETQYF	TGTGCCAGCAGCTTAGATTACGGAGGGGGCGGGGAGACCCAGTACTTC
TRBV6-4	TRBJ1-1	-	-	CASSPTGTSTEAFF	TGTGCCAGCAGCCCGACAGGTACCAGCACTGAAGCTTTCTTT
TRBV6-5	TRBJ1-4	-	-	CASSYQSRGLPGKLFF	TGTGCCAGCAGTTATCAAAGCAGGGGTTTACCGGGGAAACTGTTTTTT
TRBV30	TRBJ1-2	-	TRBD1	CAWNEQGGNYGYTF	TGTGCCTGGAACGAACAGGGGGGGAACTATGGCTACACCTTC
TRBV11-2	TRBJ1-3	-	-	CASSHYRETGNTIYF	TGTGCCAGCAGCCATTACAGGGAGACTGGAAACACCATATATTTT
TRBV12-3/TRBV12-4	TRBJ2-1	-	-	CATTNIGNNEQFF	TGTGCCACCACCAATATCGGTAACAATGAGCAGTTCTTC
TRBV7-8	TRBJ2-1	-	TRBD2	CASSLVKLAGTYNEQFF	TGTGCCAGCAGCTTAGTTAAACTAGCGGGGACCTACAATGAGCAGTTCTTC
TRBV24-1	TRBJ1-4	-	-	CATSAGGRKLFF	TGTGCCACCAGTGCAGGAGGGAGGAAACTGTTTTTT
TRBV5-1	TRBJ2-2	-	-	CASSLESLTGELFF	TGCGCCAGCAGCTTGGAATCTCTCACCGGGGAGCTGTTTTTT
TRBV30	TRBJ2-2	-	-	CAWSLTENTGELFF	TGTGCCTGGAGCCTGACTGAGAACACCGGGGAGCTGTTTTTT
TRBV3-1/TRBV3-2	TRBJ2-3	-	TRBD1	CASSPTGGATGDTQYF	TGTGCCAGCAGCCCTACAGGGGGAGCTACGGGCGATACGCAGTATTTT
TRBV18	TRBJ1-1	-	TRBD1	CASSGQRDRASTEAFF	TGTGCCAGCTCGGGACAACGGGACAGGGCTTCCACTGAAGCTTTCTTT
TRBV5-4	TRBJ1-3	few	-	CASTQVPDNSGNTIYF	TGTGCCAGCACCCAGGTTCCGGACAACTCTGGAAACACCATATATTTT
TRBV30	TRBJ2-1	-	TRBD1	CAWSVRRGLASYNEQFF	TGTGCCTGGAGTGTACGCAGGGGGCTCGCGTCCTACAATGAGCAGTTCTTC
TRBV3-1/TRBV3-2	TRBJ1-3	-	TRBD1	CASSQEQGADTIYF	TGTGCCAGCAGCCAAGAACAGGGGGCAGACACCATATATTTT
TRBV5-1	TRBJ2-7	-	-	CASSLDRSSYEQYF	TGCGCCAGCAGCTTGGACAGGAGCTCCTACGAGCAGTACTTC
TRBV9	TRBJ2-1	-	TRBD1	CASSVGAGGGYNEQFF	TGTGCCAGCAGCGTAGGGGCAGGGGGCGGATACAATGAGCAGTTCTTC
TRBV3-1/TRBV3-2	TRBJ2-7	-	-	CASSGPGGASYEQYF	TGTGCCAGCAGCGGACCTGGCGGGGCTTCCTACGAGCAGTACTTC
TRBV12-3/TRBV12-4	TRBJ1-2	-	-	CASSFGSGYTF	TGTGCCAGCAGTTTCGGGTCTGGCTACACCTTC
TRBV4-1	TRBJ2-2	-	-	CASSLYGQNTGELFF	TGCGCCAGCAGCCTTTACGGACAGAACACCGGGGAGCTGTTTTTT
TRBV6-1	TRBJ1-3	-	-	CASSEAEGRGNTIYF	TGTGCCAGCAGTGAAGCAGAGGGAAGGGGAAACACCATATATTTT
TRBV7-9	TRBJ1-1	-	TRBD1	CASSFTGGEAFF	TGTGCCAGCAGCTTTACAGGGGGGGAAGCTTTCTTT
TRBV9	TRBJ2-5	-	TRBD2	CASSSSGGWEETQYF	TGTGCCAGCAGCTCTAGCGGGGGGTGGGAAGAGACCCAGTACTTC
TRBV5-1	TRBJ2-5	-	-	CASSLAGDEETQYF	TGCGCCAGCAGCTTGGCAGGGGACGAGGAGACCCAGTACTTC
TRBV23-1	TRBJ2-2	-	TRBD1	CASTPRTGWGTGELFF	TGCGCCAGCACCCCTCGGACAGGGTGGGGAACCGGGGAGCTGTTTTTT
TRBV18	TRBJ1-2	-	TRBD1	CASSPRQGGPDGYTF	TGTGCCAGCTCACCACGACAGGGGGGGCCTGATGGCTACACCTTC